One and the same sample provided the 26 T cell receptor beta chains below, sequenced in a study of beta chain features in type 1 diabetes. The investigators reverse transcribed all of the isolated RNA, so they sequenced expressed TCRB transcripts. The protocol was immunoSEQ multiplex PCR, while the TCRdb copy is restricted to in-frame clones and leaves out a portion. The sample holds about 410,000 clones, 14% seen once. The sample comprised naive CD4+ T cells from blood. The source of these receptors is a man aged 30 to 39 in good health.

This chain joins TRBV4-1 and TRBJ2-1; D may match TRBD1 or TRBD2 (6 bases each). The CDR3 length is 16 residues. V lost 0 bases and J lost 6, with 15 bases in between. CDR1 MGHRA and CDR2 YSYEKL come from the germline V gene. In DNA, the CDR3 is TGCGCCAGCAGCCAAGATCCCCGGGGGCGCATCAATGAGCAGTTCTTC. Residues: CASSQDPRGRINEQFF.

This clone has more than one count but fewer than ten. This chain joins TRBV7-9 and TRBJ1-2, with D possibly being TRBD1 (5 bases). Between the trimmed V and J ends, which lost 5 bases and 6 bases, there was a span of 16 bases. Germline V gene lookup returns CDR1 SEHNR and CDR2 FQNEAQ (reference sequence). The CDR3 spans 14 residues. CDR3 DNA sequence: TGTGCCAGCAGCCCGGGACGGATGGAGAATGGCTACACCTTC. Its translation: CASSPGRMENGYTF.

This chain links TRBV30 with TRBJ2-7; 7 nucleotides align to TRBD2. The length of the CDR3 is 13 residues. The V gene end was trimmed by 2 bases and the J gene end by 4 bases; junction bases not matched to a gene: 5. The germline V gene encodes CDR1 GTSNPN and CDR2 SVGIG (reference sequence). CDR3 in DNA: TGTGCCTGGAGTCTAGGGACTAAATACGAGCAGTACGTC. This encodes CAWSLGTKYEQYV.

The genes are TRBV13 and TRBJ1-1; tentatively, D is TRBD1 (6 bases). The CDR3 is 14 residues long. CDR1 is PRHDT and CDR2 is FYEKMQ in the germline V gene (reference sequence). The V and J ends lost 3 bases and 5 bases respectively, with 13 bases between them. CDR3 DNA sequence: TGTGCCAGCAGCTTGGTCACAAGGGGGACTGAAGCTTTCTTT. Protein: CASSLVTRGTEAFF.

The gene calls are TRBV4-3 and TRBJ2-1; D uncertain. V dropped 0 bases and J dropped 1 base, with 13 bases sitting between them. Germline CDR1 is LGHNA and CDR2 is YSLEER. This CDR3 is built from 17 residues. The DNA of the CDR3 is TGCGCCAGCAGCCAAGATCCCCAGTTGGGTTCCTACAATGAGCAGTTCTTC. This codes for CASSQDPQLGSYNEQFF.

The CDR3 loop reads CASSLVGGNIQYF. In DNA, the CDR3 is TGTGCCAGCAGCTTGGTCGGGGGTAACATTCAGTACTTC. The gene calls are TRBV5-8 and TRBJ2-4; D is possibly TRBD2 (6 bases). There are 13 residues in the CDR3. CDR1 SGHTS and CDR2 YDEGEE come from the germline V gene. Trimming left V 0 bases short and J 7 bases short, with 8 bases between.

The rearrangement uses TRBV28 and TRBJ2-7, with TRBD2 matching over 8 bases. Germline V gene data show CDR1 as MDHEN and CDR2 as SYDVKM. There are 17 residues in the CDR3. Trimming at V came to 2 bases and at J to 2 bases, leaving 11 bases not matched to a gene. CDR3 amino acids: CASSLRLAGGGAYEQYV. CDR3 DNA: TGTGCCAGCAGTTTAAGGCTCGCGGGAGGTGGGGCCTACGAGCAGTACGTC.

DNA for the CDR3: TGTGCCAGCAGTGCCCTCGGACAGGGGGCGGCTGGCTACACCTTC. Protein product: CASSALGQGAAGYTF. The chain couples TRBV25-1 to TRBJ1-2, with 11 bases matching TRBD1. CDR1 is MGHDK and CDR2 is SYGVNS in the germline V gene. This CDR3 comprises 15 residues. V lost 4 bases, J lost 7 bases, and 8 bases stayed unmatched.

Worth noting for this clone: The junction does not match germline at one end; this may be a read error. The gene calls are TRBV7-2 and TRBJ2-5; D call uncertain. Germline loops: CDR1 SGHTA, CDR2 FQGNSA. This CDR3 has 12 residues. For the CDR3, the DNA is TGTGCCAGCAGCCAGAACGCGTGGACCCGGTACTTC. As protein: CASSQNAWTRYF.

The rearrangement joins TRBV18 to TRBJ2-2; D remains unclear. Germline lookup yields CDR1 KGHSH and CDR2 LQKENI. Trimming removed 2 bases from V and 4 bases from J, with 5 bases in between. The CDR3 sequence is 13 residues long. CDR3 region: CASSPDLTGELFF. The CDR3 nucleotides are TGTGCCAGCTCACCAGACCTCACCGGGGAGCTGTTTTTT.

This clone appeared a few times. This rearrangement joins TRBV20-1 to TRBJ1-2; D unresolved. V lost 6 bases and J 5 bases, leaving 10 bases between the germline ends. Germline CDR1 is DFQATT and CDR2 is SNEGSKA (reference sequence). The CDR3 contains 11 residues. This chain's CDR3 is CSASSGYGYTF. As DNA, the CDR3 is TGCAGTGCCTCGTCGGGATATGGCTACACCTTC.

The chain joins TRBV6-5 to TRBJ2-1; 8 bases are a match to TRBD2. This CDR3 has 14 amino acids. Unmatched junction bases numbered 8, after V lost 5 bases and J lost 8 bases. The V gene's germline CDR1 is MNHEY and CDR2 SVGAGI. CDR3 region: CASSLAGTSYEQFF. The CDR3 DNA follows: TGTGCCAGCAGTCTAGCGGGTACGTCCTATGAGCAGTTCTTC.

The chain is built from TRBV18 and TRBJ2-7; no definite D call. The CDR3 runs 12 residues. CDR1 KGHSH and CDR2 LQKENI come from the germline V gene. Trimming removed 1 base from V and 6 bases from J, with 7 bases in between. This CDR3 is CASSPQGSEQYF. Here the CDR3 DNA reads TGTGCCAGCTCACCACAGGGATCCGAGCAGTACTTC.

This clone was counted a few times. Within the sample, other DNA sequences also encode this same CDR3. V is TRBV18 and J is TRBJ2-1; the match to TRBD2 covers 8 bases. V gave up 3 bases and J gave up 6 bases; unmatched junction bases: 4. This CDR3 is 14 amino acids long. CDR1 and CDR2 from the germline V gene are KGHSH and LQKENI. The CDR3 loop is CASSPGLAGNEQFF. The CDR3 DNA reads as TGTGCCAGCTCACCCGGACTAGCTGGCAATGAGCAGTTCTTC. The variable domain in full, completed from reference TRBV18 and TRBJ2-1, reads NAGVMQNPRHLVRRRGQEARLRCSPMKGHSHVYWYRQLPEEGLKFMVYLQKENIIDESGMPKERFSAEFPKEGPSILRIQQVVRGDSAAYFCASSPGLAGNEQFFGPGTRLTVL.

The J gene is TRBJ2-7, the V gene TRBV7-6; 10 bases align to TRBD2. J lost 0 bases, V lost 5 bases, and 4 bases had no gene match. Germline V gene data show CDR1 as SGHVS and CDR2 as FNYEAQ. The CDR3 spans 15 residues. In nucleotides, the CDR3 is TGTGCCAGCAGCCCGGGACTAGCGCGCTCCTACGAGCAGTACGTC. Translating gives CASSPGLARSYEQYV.

The J gene is TRBJ1-5, the V gene TRBV27, with D perhaps TRBD1 (5 bases). The CDR3 totals 15 residues. The germline V gene encodes CDR1 MNHEY and CDR2 SMNVEV (reference sequence). Between the trimmed V and J ends, which lost 5 bases and 6 bases, there was a span of 17 bases. CDR3 sequence (DNA): TGTGCCAGCAGTCCCCGGGGAGGGGTGGGTCAGCCCCAGCATTTT. Translated: CASSPRGGVGQPQHF.

The CDR3 sequence is CASSTPGVGAEAFF. As DNA, the CDR3 is TGTGCCAGTAGTACCCCCGGCGTCGGGGCTGAAGCTTTCTTT. The chain combines TRBV19 with TRBJ1-1; D call uncertain. Germline loops: CDR1 LNHDA, CDR2 SQIVND (reference sequence). This CDR3 region has 14 residues. The V end was cut by 4 bases, the J end by 6 bases, with 15 bases between.

This clone was seen a single time. V usage is TRBV2 and J usage is TRBJ2-7; 7 positions agree with TRBD1. V shed 7 bases, J shed 3 bases, and the junction held 6 bases outside the gene matches. Germline CDR1 SNHLY, CDR2 FYNNEI. CDR3 length: 13 residues. CDR3 protein: CASNIDRDYEQYV. In DNA form, the CDR3 reads TGTGCCAGCAACATCGACAGGGACTACGAGCAGTACGTC.

The chain joins TRBV2 to TRBJ2-7; 10 nucleotides agree with TRBD2. The V gene's germline CDR1 is SNHLY and CDR2 FYNNEI. This CDR3 is 17 amino acids long. V dropped 3 bases and J dropped 5; count of bases not matched to a gene: 13. CDR3 DNA: TGTGCCAGCAGTGATGGTCTAGCGGGAGTAGTGCCTGACGAGCAGTACGTC. Amino acids: CASSDGLAGVVPDEQYV.

The V gene is TRBV4-1, the J gene TRBJ2-7, with 10 positions matching TRBD1. This CDR3 has 17 residues. V was clipped by 3 bases and J by 6 bases; unmatched bases: 14. Germline-derived CDR1 and CDR2 are MGHRA and YSYEKL. CDR3: CASSHMRGQGTGREQYF. The CDR3 DNA reads as TGCGCCAGCAGCCACATGCGGGGACAGGGGACGGGACGCGAGCAGTACTTC.

This clone was counted only a few times. This chain joins TRBV7-9 and TRBJ2-5, with 10 bases aligning to TRBD2. V lost 5 bases and J lost 1; bases outside the gene matches: 13. Per the germline V gene, CDR1 is SEHNR and CDR2 is FQNEAQ (reference sequence). The CDR3 extends over 18 amino acids. CDR3 DNA sequence: TGTGCCAGCAGCGCCCCAAGGGCTAGCGGGGGCCGCCAAGAGACCCAGTACTTC. It specifies CASSAPRASGGRQETQYF.

This clone has only a few counts. The rearrangement joins TRBV30 to TRBJ1-2; TRBD1 matches 10 bases. The CDR3 has 17 amino acids. Trimming at V came to 1 base and at J to 2 bases, leaving 10 bases not matched to a gene. Looked up from germline, CDR1 is GTSNPN and CDR2 is SVGIG (reference sequence). The CDR3: CAWSALYRDRGNYGYTF. CDR3 coding DNA: TGTGCCTGGAGTGCACTATATCGGGACAGGGGAAACTATGGCTACACCTTC.

This rearrangement joins TRBV5-4 to TRBJ1-1; TRBD1 might be the D (6 bases). CDR3 length equals 15 residues. Between the trimmed V and J ends, which lost 1 base and 2 bases, there was a span of 12 bases. Germline V gene sequence: CDR1 SGHNT, CDR2 YYREEE (reference sequence). The CDR3 spells CASSLLGQDNTEAFF. DNA for the CDR3: TGTGCCAGCAGCTTGTTGGGACAAGACAACACTGAAGCTTTCTTT.

The chain combines TRBV18 with TRBJ2-7; 8 nucleotides match TRBD2. The CDR3 contains 17 residues. Germline V gene lookup returns CDR1 KGHSH and CDR2 LQKENI. The V segment lost 0 bases and the J segment 3 bases; nucleotides outside the gene matches: 10. CDR3 residues: CASSPPSSGGSHYEQYF. CDR3 nucleotides: TGTGCCAGCTCACCACCGTCCAGCGGGGGATCACACTACGAGCAGTACTTC.

The rearrangement links TRBV5-1 to TRBJ2-7, with 7 bases identical to TRBD1. Germline lookup yields CDR1 SGHRS and CDR2 YFSETQ. CDR3 length equals 15 residues. Trimming removed 0 bases from V and 2 bases from J; junction bases left unmatched: 5. In nucleotides, the CDR3 is TGCGCCAGCAGCTTGGGAGGGACAGACACCTACGAGCAGTACTTC. Residues: CASSLGGTDTYEQYF.

This clone came up a few times. This chain uses TRBV18 with TRBJ2-2; 9 nucleotides align to TRBD1. The CDR3 is 16 residues long. Unmatched junction bases numbered 10, after V lost 4 bases and J lost 7 bases. Germline V gives CDR1 KGHSH, CDR2 LQKENI. The CDR3 is CASSRRTGANGGELFF. In DNA form, the CDR3 reads TGTGCCAGCTCACGGCGGACAGGGGCGAACGGCGGGGAGCTGTTTTTT.